These 5 T cell receptor beta chains were all obtained from the same sample, sequenced in a study of T cells after yellow fever vaccination. MiXCR, applied by TCRdb to the 5' RACE reads, yields one record per CDR3 protein. The data show 300,000 to 350,000 distinct CDR3 sequences, 3% to 4.5% seen once. The sequences come from PBMCs, collected 5 days after the yellow fever booster vaccination. The receptor set was obtained from a man between 18 and 35 years old who received the YFV17D yellow fever vaccine.

The V gene is TRBV19, the J gene TRBJ2-3, with 8 bases lining up with TRBD1. V lost 3 bases and J lost 3; bases outside the gene matches: 5. Germline lookup yields CDR1 LNHDA and CDR2 SQIVND (reference sequence). This CDR3 is built from 15 residues. The CDR3 protein is CASSISGGPTDTQYF. CDR3 DNA: TGTGCCAGTAGTATTTCAGGGGGCCCTACAGATACGCAGTATTTT.

This clonotype was found many times. This chain joins TRBV10-3 and TRBJ2-6, with 8 nucleotides matching TRBD1. This CDR3 comprises 14 residues. V dropped 6 bases and J dropped 3; count of bases not matched to a gene: 1. Per the germline V gene, CDR1 is ENHRY and CDR2 is SYGVKD. CDR3 residues: CAIRGTGGANVLTF. The CDR3 nucleotides read TGTGCCATCAGGGGGACAGGTGGGGCCAACGTCCTGACTTTC.

This clonotype was detected many times. V gene TRBV18 combines with J gene TRBJ2-7; D may be TRBD1 (6 bases). Germline CDR1 and CDR2: KGHSH and LQKENI. The CDR3 runs 18 residues. V was clipped by 1 base and J by 3 bases, with 22 bases between them. The CDR3 region is CASSPRPGLTGSDYEQYF. CDR3 sequence (DNA): TGTGCCAGCTCACCACGCCCTGGCCTTACAGGGTCCGACTACGAGCAGTACTTC.

This chain uses TRBV7-9 with TRBJ1-6; TRBD1 might be the D (5 bases). The V gene lost 5 bases and the J gene lost 8 bases, with 13 bases spanning the gap. The CDR3 consists of 14 residues. Germline-derived CDR1 and CDR2 are SEHNR and FQNEAQ (reference sequence). CDR3 sequence: CASSPGRGYSPLHF. CDR3 nucleotide sequence: TGTGCCAGCAGCCCGGGGCGAGGGTATTCACCCCTCCACTTT.

This clonotype was seen a few times. The chain joins TRBV6-2 or TRBV6-3 to TRBJ1-1; the D gene is possibly TRBD1 (5 bases). The CDR3 contains 16 residues. V was clipped by 8 bases and J by 1 base, with 20 bases between them. Per germline, CDR1 MNHEY and CDR2 SVGEGT. CDR3 amino acids: CASSIPGLTSNTEAFF. The CDR3, as DNA: TGTGCCAGCTCCATTCCGGGACTTACTTCGAACACTGAAGCTTTCTTT.